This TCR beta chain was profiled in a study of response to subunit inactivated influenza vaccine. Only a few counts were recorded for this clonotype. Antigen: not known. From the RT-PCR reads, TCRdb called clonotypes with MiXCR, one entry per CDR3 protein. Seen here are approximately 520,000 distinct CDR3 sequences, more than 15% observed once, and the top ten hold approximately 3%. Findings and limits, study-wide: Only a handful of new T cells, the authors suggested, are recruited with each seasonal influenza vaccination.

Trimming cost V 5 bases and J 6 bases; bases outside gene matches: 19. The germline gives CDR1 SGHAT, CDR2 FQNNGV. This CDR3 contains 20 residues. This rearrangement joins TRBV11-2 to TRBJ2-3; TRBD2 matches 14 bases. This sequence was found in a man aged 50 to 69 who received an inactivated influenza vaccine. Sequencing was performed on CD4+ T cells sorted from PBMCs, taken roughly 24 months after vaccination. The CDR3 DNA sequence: TGTGCCAGCAGCCCCTCCGTTAGGGTTGGACTAGCGGGGGGCCGGGATACGCAGTATTTT. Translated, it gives CASSPSVRVGLAGGRDTQYF.